These 10 T cell receptor beta chains share one sample of origin, sequenced in a study of T cell changes during pregnancy in multiple sclerosis. Clones were read by immunoSEQ multiplex PCR, and TCRdb kept only the in-frame ones, dropping some. The top ten clones hold 1.9% of a sample with about 100,000 clones, roughly 90% of them seen once. The source material was peripheral blood, sampled after pregnancy. These receptor sequences come from a female donor with multiple sclerosis, enrolled in a pregnancy study.

The chain carries TRBV5-8 and TRBJ2-2; 11 bases line up with TRBD2. This CDR3 region has 18 residues. CDR1 SGHTS and CDR2 YDEGEE come from the germline V gene. The trim removed 0 bases at V and 3 bases at J, leaving 7 bases unmatched. The CDR3 DNA follows: TGTGCCAGCAGCTTGGAGGCACTAGCGGGAGTACACACCGGGGAGCTGTTTTTT. Its translation: CASSLEALAGVHTGELFF.

This clone was seen only a few times. This chain uses TRBV5-1 with TRBJ1-1, with D uncertain. Germline V gives CDR1 SGHRS, CDR2 YFSETQ. V lost 0 bases and J 4 bases, leaving 13 bases between the germline ends. The CDR3 contains 15 residues. DNA for the CDR3: TGCGCCAGCAGCTTGGCGGGCGGAGGGTCCACTGAAGCTTTCTTT. Amino acid sequence: CASSLAGGGSTEAFF.

The genes are TRBV9 and TRBJ2-1, with D hard to call. CDR1 SGDLS and CDR2 YYNGEE come from the germline V gene. The CDR3 is made up of 13 amino acids. V dropped 2 bases and J dropped 6 bases, with 9 bases sitting between them. This CDR3 reads CASSVSVANEQFF. The DNA of the CDR3 is TGTGCCAGCAGCGTGTCGGTAGCCAATGAGCAGTTCTTC.

The chain links TRBV14 to TRBJ2-7; TRBD2 matches 9 bases. This CDR3 is built from 16 residues. The V segment lost 4 bases and the J segment 3 bases; nucleotides outside the gene matches: 10. Per the germline V gene, CDR1 is SGHDN and CDR2 is FVKESK. CDR3 residues: CASSPRGTSGFYEQYF. CDR3 nucleotides: TGTGCCAGCAGCCCTAGGGGAACTAGCGGGTTCTACGAGCAGTACTTC.

This chain connects TRBV5-4 to TRBJ2-2; 8 nucleotides align to TRBD2. CDR3 length equals 17 residues. The V and J ends lost 5 bases and 4 bases, in that order; junction bases with no gene match: 13. Germline V gives CDR1 SGHNT, CDR2 YYREEE (reference sequence). Written as DNA, the CDR3 is TGTGCCAGCAGAGTGGGCCCCAGCGGGAGTACCACCGGGGAGCTGTTTTTT. Translating it yields CASRVGPSGSTTGELFF.

DNA for the CDR3: TGTGCCTGGGGCCCGACAGGCCCCAATCAGCCCCAGCATTTT. This translates into CAWGPTGPNQPQHF. The V call is TRBV30, the J call TRBJ1-5; D may be TRBD1 (6 bases). Trimming removed 5 bases from V and 3 bases from J, with 14 bases in between. The germline V gene has CDR1 GTSNPN and CDR2 SVGIG (reference sequence). This CDR3 has 14 residues.

The count of this clone is one. The chain joins TRBV4-3 to TRBJ1-1; D call uncertain. The CDR3 covers 14 residues. Germline CDR1 reads LGHNA; CDR2 reads YSLEER. V gave up 0 bases and J gave up 1 base, with 6 bases separating them. The DNA of the CDR3 is TGCGCCAGCAGCCAAGATTTCCAGAACACTGAAGCTTTCTTT. It yields the protein CASSQDFQNTEAFF.

The chain joins TRBV7-9 to TRBJ2-3; D is undetermined. CDR1 and CDR2 from the germline V gene are SEHNR and FQNEAQ (reference sequence). Trimming shortened V by 6 bases and J by 4 bases, and 14 bases separated the two germline ends. The CDR3 runs 14 residues. CDR3 nucleotides: TGTGCCAGCAGGGTTGCGATGAACGCAGATACGCAGTATTTT. The encoded protein is CASRVAMNADTQYF.

This chain joins TRBV6-1 and TRBJ2-7; TRBD1 aligns across 7 bases. Germline CDR1 reads MNHNS; CDR2 reads SASEGT. The ends lost 1 base at V and 3 bases at J; junction bases unmatched: 3. The CDR3 is 14 residues long. The CDR3: CASSEGRGSYEQYF. The CDR3 DNA reads as TGTGCCAGCAGTGAAGGCAGGGGGAGCTACGAGCAGTACTTC.

The genes are TRBV11-3 and TRBJ1-1; 7 bases match TRBD1. The CDR3 is 18 amino acids. Trimming at V came to 1 base and at J to 1 base, leaving 12 bases not matched to a gene. CDR1 and CDR2 (germline): SGHNT, YENEEA. The CDR3 reads CASSLVGSRGIRNTEAFF. The CDR3 nucleotides are TGTGCCAGCAGCTTAGTAGGGTCCAGGGGGATTAGGAACACTGAAGCTTTCTTT. Supplemented by reference TRBV11-3 and TRBJ1-1, the full variable domain reads EAGVVQSPRYKIIEKKQPVAFWCNPISGHNTLYWYLQNLGQGPELLIRYENEEAVDDSQLPKDRFSAERLKGVDSTLKIQPAELGDSAVYLCASSLVGSRGIRNTEAFFGQGTRLTVV.